This T cell receptor beta chain was observed in a study of a mutant IDH1 vaccine in newly diagnosed glioma. The overall study: Radiotherapy, temozolomide, or both had been given previously, and both were given to most. The study's findings and limits: Immune responses induced by the vaccine were seen in roughly 93% of patients, spanning multiple MHC alleles.

Noted time point: week 35, safety follow-up. With topical imiquimod, each dose of the vaccine consisted of 300 ug of mutant IDH1 20-mer peptide. With respect to this clone: Its antigen is not known.

Germline trimming cut 6 bases from V and 5 bases from J; bases unmatched to any gene: 8. Germline V gene lookup returns CDR1 MDHEN and CDR2 SYDVKM. The CDR3 covers 15 residues. Sequencing used immunoSEQ multiplex PCR; TCRdb keeps in-frame clones, though not all of them. Found here are around 32,000 clones, roughly 80% of them singletons; the top ten hold less than 8.5%. The chain carries TRBV28 and TRBJ1-2, with TRBD1 identical over 11 bases. The specimen comprised PBMCs, sampled from a glioma patient whose treatment included an IDH1 peptide vaccine. This receptor was obtained from a woman aged 18-29 years with glioma. CDR3 nucleotides: TGTGCCAGCAGCCTCCCAGGGACAGGGGGATATGGCTACACCTTC. Amino acids: CASSLPGTGGYGYTF.